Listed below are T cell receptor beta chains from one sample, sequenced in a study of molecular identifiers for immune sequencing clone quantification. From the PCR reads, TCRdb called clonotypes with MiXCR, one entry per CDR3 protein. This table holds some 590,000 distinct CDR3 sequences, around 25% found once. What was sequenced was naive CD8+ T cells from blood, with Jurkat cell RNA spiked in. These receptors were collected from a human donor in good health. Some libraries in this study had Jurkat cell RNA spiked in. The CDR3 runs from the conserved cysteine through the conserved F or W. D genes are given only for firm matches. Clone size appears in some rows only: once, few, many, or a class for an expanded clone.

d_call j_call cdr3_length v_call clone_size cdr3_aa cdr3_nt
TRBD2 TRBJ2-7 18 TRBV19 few CASSKRTSGRDIRWEQYF TGTGCCAGTAGTAAACGGACTAGCGGGAGAGACATTCGGTGGGAGCAGTACTTC
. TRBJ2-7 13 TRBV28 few CASSFRGIHEQYF TGTGCCAGCAGTTTTAGGGGAATCCACGAGCAGTACTTC
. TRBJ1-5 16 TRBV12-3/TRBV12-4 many CASSTPQGRGNQPQHF TGTGCCAGCAGCACCCCGCAGGGGAGAGGCAATCAGCCCCAGCATTTT
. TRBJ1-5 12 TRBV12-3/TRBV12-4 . CATGNSNQPQHF TGCGCCACAGGGAACAGCAATCAGCCCCAGCATTTT
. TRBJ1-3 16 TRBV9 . CASSPRTDSSGNTIYF TGTGCCAGCAGCCCCAGGACGGACAGCTCTGGAAACACCATATATTTT
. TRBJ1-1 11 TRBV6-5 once CASRLAAEAFF TGTGCCAGCAGACTGGCAGCTGAAGCTTTCTTT
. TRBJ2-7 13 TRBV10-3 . CAFSESTAYEQYF TGTGCTTTCAGTGAGTCGACGGCCTACGAGCAGTACTTC
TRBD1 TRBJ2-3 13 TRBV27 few CASSLTGPPTQYF TGTGCCAGCAGCTTGACAGGGCCCCCTACGCAGTATTTT
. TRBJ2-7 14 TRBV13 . CASSLGGRGDEQYF TGTGCCAGCAGCTTAGGTGGCAGGGGGGACGAGCAGTACTTC
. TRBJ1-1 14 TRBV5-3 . CASSIGAENTEAFF TGTGCCAGCAGCATAGGGGCGGAGAACACTGAAGCTTTCTTT
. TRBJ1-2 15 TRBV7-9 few CASSLGQNNYYGYTF TGTGCCAGCAGCCTCGGGCAAAACAACTACTATGGCTACACCTTC
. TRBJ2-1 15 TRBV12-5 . CASGLERGPYNEQFF TGTGCTAGTGGTCTGGAAAGGGGCCCCTACAATGAGCAGTTCTTC
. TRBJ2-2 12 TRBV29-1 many CSVRGGTGELFF TGCAGCGTCAGGGGGGGCACCGGGGAGCTGTTTTTT
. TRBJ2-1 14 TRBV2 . CASTAGSGEFEQFF TGTGCCAGCACCGCAGGATCTGGCGAGTTTGAGCAGTTCTTC
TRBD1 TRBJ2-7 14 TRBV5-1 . CASRSQGQYYEQYF TGCGCCAGCAGATCGCAGGGACAGTACTACGAGCAGTACTTC
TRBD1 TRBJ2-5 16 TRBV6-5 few CASSYGGTGVFETQYF TGTGCCAGCAGTTACGGTGGGACAGGGGTTTTTGAGACCCAGTACTTC
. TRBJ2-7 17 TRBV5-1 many CASSLQFPGHQSYEQYF TGCGCCAGCAGCTTGCAATTTCCAGGGCACCAATCCTACGAGCAGTACTTC
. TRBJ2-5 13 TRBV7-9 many CASSLRIQETQYF TGTGCCAGCAGCTTACGGATCCAAGAGACCCAGTACTTC
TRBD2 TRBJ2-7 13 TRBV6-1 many CASSVAGAYEQYF TGTGCCAGCAGCGTAGCGGGGGCCTACGAGCAGTACTTC
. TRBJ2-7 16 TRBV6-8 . CASSYPDSLRFYEQYF TGTGCCAGCAGTTACCCGGACAGCCTCCGCTTCTACGAGCAGTACTTC
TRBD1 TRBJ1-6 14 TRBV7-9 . CANSGTTGNSPLHF TGTGCCAACAGCGGAACGACAGGGAATTCACCCCTCCACTTT
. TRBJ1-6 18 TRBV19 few CAISLFPQGSESVSPLHF TGTGCCATCTCCCTTTTCCCACAGGGAAGTGAAAGTGTTTCACCCCTCCACTTT
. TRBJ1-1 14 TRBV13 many CASRQYLMNTEAFF TGTGCCAGCCGACAGTATTTGATGAACACTGAAGCTTTCTTT
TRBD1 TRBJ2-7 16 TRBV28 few CASSSPQTGGSYEQYF TGTGCCAGCAGTTCTCCTCAGACAGGGGGTTCCTACGAGCAGTACTTC
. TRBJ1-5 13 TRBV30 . CAWSVGENQPQHF TGTGCCTGGAGTGTAGGGGAGAATCAGCCCCAGCATTTT
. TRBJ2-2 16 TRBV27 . CASTLWQGGIGGELFF TGTGCCAGCACCTTATGGCAGGGCGGGATAGGCGGGGAGCTGTTTTTT
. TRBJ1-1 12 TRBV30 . CAWRLGYTEAFF TGTGCCTGGAGGCTGGGGTATACTGAAGCTTTCTTT
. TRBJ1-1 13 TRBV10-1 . CSSSLGTNTEAFF TGCTCCAGCAGCTTGGGAACGAACACTGAAGCTTTCTTT
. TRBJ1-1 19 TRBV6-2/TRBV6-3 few CASSYHVGRLMDRGTEAFF TGTGCCAGCAGTTACCACGTTGGCAGGCTTATGGACCGGGGGACTGAAGCTTTCTTT
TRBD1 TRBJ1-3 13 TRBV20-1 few CSARAQGANTIYF TGCAGTGCTAGAGCACAGGGGGCAAACACCATATATTTT
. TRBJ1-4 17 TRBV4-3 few CASSQEVRLGVGEKLFF TGCGCCAGCAGCCAAGAGGTTCGACTAGGGGTCGGAGAAAAACTGTTTTTT
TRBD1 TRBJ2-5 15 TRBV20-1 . CSAREGQGAWETQYF TGCAGTGCTAGAGAGGGACAGGGGGCTTGGGAGACCCAGTACTTC
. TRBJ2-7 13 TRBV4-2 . CASSHNSDYAQYF TGTGCCAGCAGCCATAACAGCGACTACGCGCAGTACTTC
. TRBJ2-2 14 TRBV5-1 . CASSGSGNTGELFF TGCGCCAGCAGCGGTAGCGGGAACACCGGGGAGCTGTTTTTT
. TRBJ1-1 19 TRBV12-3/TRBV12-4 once CASSYRPGRGPPADTEAFF TGTGCCAGCAGTTATCGGCCGGGACGGGGGCCTCCTGCGGACACTGAAGCTTTCTTT
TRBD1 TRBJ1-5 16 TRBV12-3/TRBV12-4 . CASSITGGDGNQPQHF TGTGCCAGCAGCATAACAGGGGGGGATGGCAATCAGCCCCAGCATTTT
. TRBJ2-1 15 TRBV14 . CASSQEVGSYNEQFF TGTGCCAGCAGCCAAGAGGTGGGCTCCTACAATGAGCAGTTCTTC
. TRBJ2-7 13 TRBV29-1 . CSVDAGNSYEQYF TGCAGCGTTGATGCGGGTAATTCCTACGAGCAGTACTTC
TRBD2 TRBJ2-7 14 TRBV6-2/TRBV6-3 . CASSYLSGSYEQYF TGTGCCAGCAGTTACTTGAGCGGGAGCTACGAGCAGTACTTC
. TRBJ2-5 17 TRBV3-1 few CASSQDRYRVSQETQYF TGTGCCAGCAGCCAAGATCGGTACAGGGTTTCTCAAGAGACCCAGTACTTC
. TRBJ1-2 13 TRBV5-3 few CASRSEGNLRYTF TGTGCCAGCAGGTCCGAGGGCAACCTACGCTACACCTTC
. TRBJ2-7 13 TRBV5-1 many CASSLPDTYEQYF TGCGCCAGCAGCTTGCCGGACACCTACGAGCAGTACTTC
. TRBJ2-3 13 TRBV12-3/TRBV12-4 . CASSRLRTDTQYF TGTGCCAGCAGTCGCCTCCGCACAGATACGCAGTATTTT
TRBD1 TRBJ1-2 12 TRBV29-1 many CSIWDREGSYTF TGCAGCATATGGGACAGGGAAGGGAGCTACACCTTC
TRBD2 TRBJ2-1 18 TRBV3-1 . CASNPGLAGARSNNEQFF TGTGCCAGCAACCCGGGACTAGCGGGGGCGAGATCCAACAATGAGCAGTTCTTC
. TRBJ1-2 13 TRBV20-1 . CSARDAGDYGYTF TGCAGTGCTAGAGACGCGGGGGACTATGGCTACACCTTC
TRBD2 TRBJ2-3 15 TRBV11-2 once CARSSMGGDTDTQYF TGTGCCCGCAGCTCCATGGGGGGGGACACAGATACGCAGTATTTT
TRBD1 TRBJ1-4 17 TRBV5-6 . CASSRGAYRGQGEKLFF TGTGCCAGCAGCCGGGGGGCCTACAGGGGGCAGGGAGAAAAACTGTTTTTT
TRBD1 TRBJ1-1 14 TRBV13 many CASSHGTGLTEAFF TGTGCCAGCAGCCATGGGACAGGGCTCACTGAAGCTTTCTTT
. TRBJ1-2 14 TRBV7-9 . CASSFGGSQNGYTF TGTGCCAGCAGCTTTGGCGGGAGCCAAAACGGCTACACCTTC
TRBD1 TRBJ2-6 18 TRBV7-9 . CASSLYQGQLSGANVLTF TGTGCCAGCAGCTTATATCAGGGACAGCTCTCTGGGGCCAACGTCCTGACTTTC
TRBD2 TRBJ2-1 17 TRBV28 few CASSPRGGRSSDNEQFF TGTGCCAGCAGCCCTCGCGGGGGGCGGAGCTCCGACAATGAGCAGTTCTTC
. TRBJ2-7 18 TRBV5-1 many CASSQPKDPRRGSYEQYF TGCGCCAGCAGCCAACCTAAAGACCCGAGGAGGGGCTCCTACGAGCAGTACTTC
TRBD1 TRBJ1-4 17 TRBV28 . CASSPRGGGKINELLFF TGTGCCAGCAGTCCCCGCGGAGGGGGCAAGATTAATGAATTACTGTTTTTT
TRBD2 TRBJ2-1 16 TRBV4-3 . CASSQRSASGRYEQFF TGCGCCAGCAGCCAACGGTCGGCTAGCGGGAGGTATGAGCAGTTCTTC